The subject of this entry is one TCR beta chain. The antigen is not known. These data originate in a study of OX40 agonist ivuxolimab in advanced cancers. Sequenced by immunoSEQ multiplex PCR; TCRdb stores in-frame clones only, minus some. The sample lists about 78,000 clones; roughly 92% were seen once. The CDR3 extends over 15 amino acids. V shed 4 bases and J shed 3 bases, with 13 bases lying between them. Germline assignment: CDR1 SGHRS and CDR2 YFSETQ. Broader study findings: There was clonal expansion of CD4+ and CD8+ blood T cells by week 6 at 0.1 to 3.0 mg/kg.

The sequences come from CD4+ or CD8+ T cells sorted from blood, collected in a trial of the OX40 agonist ivuxolimab. The V and J genes are TRBV5-1 and TRBJ2-2; weak D call: TRBD1 (6 bases). This TCR came from an adult with an advanced solid tumor such as melanoma, head and neck, liver or kidney cancer. DNA for the CDR3: TGCGCCAGCAGCCTGGGACAATCGGACACCGGGGAGCTGTTTTTT. Its translation: CASSLGQSDTGELFF.